The table lists the clone carrying this TCR beta chain with a count of one. The CDR3 is 14 amino acids. Germline V gene sequence: CDR1 MNHNY, CDR2 SVGAGI (reference sequence). V was pared by 6 bases and J by 10 bases, with 12 bases of the junction left unmatched. The entry originates in a study of tumor-infiltrating lymphocytes in primary liver carcinoma. Unsorted bulk tissue of about 20-30 mg yielded co-extracted RNA and DNA. None of the patients had received treatment, and all had chronic HBV infection. With a constant-region primer, TCR beta cDNA was made from approximately 520 ng of total RNA. TCR beta libraries came from three nested multiplex PCR rounds using slightly modified ARM-PCR. In the first two PCR rounds, TRBV1-TRBV30 forward primers were paired with a C-beta reverse primer, and each round lasted roughly 10 cycles. TCRdb reanalysed the multiplex PCR reads using MiXCR and keeps one entry per CDR3 protein. The repertoire holds about 100,000 distinct CDR3 sequences, around two thirds seen once, with 9.5% in the top ten.

Sequenced input: liver tumor tissue from sampling region 5. Subset noted: tumor region T5, tumor centre. The TCR sequence derives from an older woman with primary liver carcinoma and hepatitis B virus infection. The V and J genes are TRBV6-6 and TRBJ1-2, with TRBD1 matching over 9 bases. CDR3 region: CASRNRGRVDDYTF. Written as DNA, the CDR3 is TGTGCCAGCAGGAACAGGGGGCGCGTCGATGACTACACCTTC.